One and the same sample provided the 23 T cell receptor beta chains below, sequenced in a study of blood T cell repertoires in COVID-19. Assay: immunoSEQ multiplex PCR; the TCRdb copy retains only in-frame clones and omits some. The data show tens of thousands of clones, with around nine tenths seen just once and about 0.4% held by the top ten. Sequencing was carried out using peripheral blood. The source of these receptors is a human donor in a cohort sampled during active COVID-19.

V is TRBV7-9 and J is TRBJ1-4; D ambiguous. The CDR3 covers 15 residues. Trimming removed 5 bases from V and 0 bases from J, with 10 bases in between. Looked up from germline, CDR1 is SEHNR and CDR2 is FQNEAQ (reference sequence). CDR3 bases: TGTGCCAGCAGCGCATACAGCACAACTAATGAAAAACTGTTTTTT. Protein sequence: CASSAYSTTNEKLFF.

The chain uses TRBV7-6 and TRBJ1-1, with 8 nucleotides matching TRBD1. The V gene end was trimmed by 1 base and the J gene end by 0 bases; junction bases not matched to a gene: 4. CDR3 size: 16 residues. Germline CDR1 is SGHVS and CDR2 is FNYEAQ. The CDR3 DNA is TGTGCCAGCAGCTTAGGAGACAGGGGCTTGAACACTGAAGCTTTCTTT. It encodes CASSLGDRGLNTEAFF. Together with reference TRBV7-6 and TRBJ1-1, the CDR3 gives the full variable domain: GAGVSQSPRYKVTKRGQDVALRCDPISGHVSLYWYRQALGQGPEFLTYFNYEAQQDKSGLPNDRFSAERPEGSISTLTIQRTEQRDSAMYRCASSLGDRGLNTEAFFGQGTRLTVV.

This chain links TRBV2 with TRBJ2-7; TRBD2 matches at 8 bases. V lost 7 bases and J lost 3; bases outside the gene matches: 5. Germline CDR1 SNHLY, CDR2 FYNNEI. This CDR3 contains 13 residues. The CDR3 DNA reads TGTGCCAGCACCCCGGGGGGGGACTACGAGCAGTACTTC. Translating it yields CASTPGGDYEQYF.

The CDR3 region has the DNA TGTGCCAGCTCACCACCAGGGGGGGTCAATCAGCCCCAGCATTTT. Protein sequence: CASSPPGGVNQPQHF. This rearrangement joins TRBV18 to TRBJ1-5; a weak D match, TRBD1 (6 bases). The germline V and J ends were trimmed by 0 bases and 3 bases, with 9 bases remaining between them. The CDR3 spans 15 residues. CDR1 is KGHSH, CDR2 LQKENI, per germline. Full variable domain (rest looked up from reference TRBV18 and TRBJ1-5): NAGVMQNPRHLVRRRGQEARLRCSPMKGHSHVYWYRQLPEEGLKFMVYLQKENIIDESGMPKERFSAEFPKEGPSILRIQQVVRGDSAAYFCASSPPGGVNQPQHFGDGTRLSIL.

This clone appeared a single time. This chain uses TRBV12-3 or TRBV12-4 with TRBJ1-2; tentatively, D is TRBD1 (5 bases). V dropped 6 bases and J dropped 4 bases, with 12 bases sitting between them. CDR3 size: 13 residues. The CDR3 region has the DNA TGTGCCAGCAGCCCTCAGGGTATCTATGGCTACACCTTC. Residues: CASSPQGIYGYTF.

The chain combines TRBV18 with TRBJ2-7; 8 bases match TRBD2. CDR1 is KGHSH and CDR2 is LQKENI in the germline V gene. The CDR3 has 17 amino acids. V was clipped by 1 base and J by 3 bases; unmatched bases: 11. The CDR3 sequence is CASSPRAAAGEGYEQYF. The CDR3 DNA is TGTGCCAGCTCACCACGAGCCGCAGCGGGGGAGGGCTACGAGCAGTACTTC.

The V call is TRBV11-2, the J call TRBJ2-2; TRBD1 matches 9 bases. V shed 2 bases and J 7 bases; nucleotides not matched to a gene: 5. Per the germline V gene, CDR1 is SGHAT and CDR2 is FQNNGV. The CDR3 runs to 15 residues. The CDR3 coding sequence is TGTGCCAGCAGCTTATTACAGGGGGCGGGCGGGGAGCTGTTTTTT. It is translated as CASSLLQGAGGELFF.

This chain's CDR3 is CAIREGTGGRGGYTF. The CDR3 DNA reads as TGTGCCATCAGGGAGGGGACAGGGGGCCGTGGAGGCTACACCTTC. The chain is built from TRBV10-3 and TRBJ1-2, with 12 positions matching TRBD1. The length of the CDR3 is 15 residues. In germline, CDR1 is ENHRY, CDR2 SYGVKD. Trimming took 6 bases from V and 8 from J; bases not matched to a gene: 10.

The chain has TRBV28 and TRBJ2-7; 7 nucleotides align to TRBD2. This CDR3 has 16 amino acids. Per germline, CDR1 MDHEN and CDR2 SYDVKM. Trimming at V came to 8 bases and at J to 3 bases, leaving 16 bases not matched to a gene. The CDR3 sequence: CASYAAGTTTYYEQYF. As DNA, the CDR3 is TGTGCCAGCTATGCGGCAGGGACTACCACATACTACGAGCAGTACTTC.

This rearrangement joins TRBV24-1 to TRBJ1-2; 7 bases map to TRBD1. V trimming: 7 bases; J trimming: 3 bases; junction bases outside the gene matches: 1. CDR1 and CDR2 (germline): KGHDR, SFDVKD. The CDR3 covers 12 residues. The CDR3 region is CATRDRDYGYTF. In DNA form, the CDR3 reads TGTGCCACCAGAGACAGGGACTATGGCTACACCTTC.

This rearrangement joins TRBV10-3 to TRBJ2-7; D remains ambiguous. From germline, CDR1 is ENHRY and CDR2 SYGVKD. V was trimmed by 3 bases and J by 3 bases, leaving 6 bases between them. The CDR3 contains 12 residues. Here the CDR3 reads CAISESGYEQYF. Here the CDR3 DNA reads TGTGCCATCAGTGAATCAGGCTACGAGCAGTACTTC.

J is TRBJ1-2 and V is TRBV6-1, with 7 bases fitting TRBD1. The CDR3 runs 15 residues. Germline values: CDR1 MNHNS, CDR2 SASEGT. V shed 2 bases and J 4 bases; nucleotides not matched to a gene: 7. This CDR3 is CASSESSGTVYGYTF. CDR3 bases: TGTGCCAGCAGTGAATCTAGTGGGACAGTCTATGGCTACACCTTC.

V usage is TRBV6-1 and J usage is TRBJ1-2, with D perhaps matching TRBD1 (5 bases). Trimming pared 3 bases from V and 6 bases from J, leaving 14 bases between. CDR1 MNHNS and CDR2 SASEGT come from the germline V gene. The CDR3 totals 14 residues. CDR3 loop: CASSDYTGTNGYTF. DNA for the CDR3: TGTGCCAGCAGTGATTACACCGGGACTAATGGCTACACCTTC.

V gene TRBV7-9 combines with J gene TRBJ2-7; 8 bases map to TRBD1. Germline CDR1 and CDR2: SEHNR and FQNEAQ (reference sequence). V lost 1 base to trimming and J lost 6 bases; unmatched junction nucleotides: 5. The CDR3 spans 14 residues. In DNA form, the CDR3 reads TGTGCCAGCAGCTTAGGGTCAGGGGGCGGCGAGCAGTACTTC. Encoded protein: CASSLGSGGGEQYF.

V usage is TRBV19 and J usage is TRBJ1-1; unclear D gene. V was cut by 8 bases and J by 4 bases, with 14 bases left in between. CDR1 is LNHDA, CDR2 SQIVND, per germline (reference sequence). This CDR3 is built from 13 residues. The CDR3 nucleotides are TGTGCCAGTGCCCATTTCGGAGTCACTGAAGCTTTCTTT. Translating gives CASAHFGVTEAFF.

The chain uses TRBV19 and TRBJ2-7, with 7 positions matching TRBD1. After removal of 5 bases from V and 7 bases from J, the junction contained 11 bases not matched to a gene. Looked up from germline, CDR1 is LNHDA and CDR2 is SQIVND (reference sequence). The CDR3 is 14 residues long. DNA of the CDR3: TGTGCCAGTAGTCCCCGGGACAGCTATTGGGAGCAGTACTTC. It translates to CASSPRDSYWEQYF.

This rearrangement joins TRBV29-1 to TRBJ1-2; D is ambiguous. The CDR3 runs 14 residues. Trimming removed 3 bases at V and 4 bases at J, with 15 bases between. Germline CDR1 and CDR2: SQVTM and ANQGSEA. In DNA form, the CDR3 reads TGCAGCGTTGAGACATCTGAACCATTCTATGGCTACACCTTC. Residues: CSVETSEPFYGYTF.

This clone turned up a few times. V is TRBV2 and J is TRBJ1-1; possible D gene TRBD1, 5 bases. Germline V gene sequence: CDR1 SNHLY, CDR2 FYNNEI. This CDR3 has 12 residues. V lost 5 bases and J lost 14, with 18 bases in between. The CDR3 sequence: CASSNAGPRGFF. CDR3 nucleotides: TGTGCCAGCAGTAATGCCGGGCCGCGGGGCTTCTTT.

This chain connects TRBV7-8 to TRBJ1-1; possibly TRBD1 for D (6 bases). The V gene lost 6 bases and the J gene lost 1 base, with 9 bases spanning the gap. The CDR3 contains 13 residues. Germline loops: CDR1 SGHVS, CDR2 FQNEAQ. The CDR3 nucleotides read TGTGCCAGCAGTCGGACAGCGAACACTGAAGCTTTCTTT. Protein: CASSRTANTEAFF.

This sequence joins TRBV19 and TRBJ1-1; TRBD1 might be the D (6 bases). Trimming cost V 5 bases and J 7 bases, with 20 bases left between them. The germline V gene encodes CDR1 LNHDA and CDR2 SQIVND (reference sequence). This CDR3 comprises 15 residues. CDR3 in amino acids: CASSVQGWVGNEAFF. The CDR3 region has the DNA TGTGCCAGTAGTGTACAGGGTTGGGTGGGTAATGAAGCTTTCTTT.

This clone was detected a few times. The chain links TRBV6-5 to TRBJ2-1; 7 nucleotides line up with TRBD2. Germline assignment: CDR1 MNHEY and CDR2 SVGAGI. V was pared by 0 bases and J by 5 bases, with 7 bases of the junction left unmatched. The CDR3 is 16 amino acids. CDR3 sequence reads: CASSYSMTSIHNEQFF. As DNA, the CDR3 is TGTGCCAGCAGTTACTCGATGACTAGCATCCACAATGAGCAGTTCTTC.

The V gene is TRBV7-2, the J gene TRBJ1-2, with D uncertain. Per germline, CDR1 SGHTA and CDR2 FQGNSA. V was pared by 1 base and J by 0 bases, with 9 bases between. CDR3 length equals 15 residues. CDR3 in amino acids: CASSLDGQTNYGYTF. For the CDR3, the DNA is TGTGCCAGCAGCTTAGATGGCCAGACTAACTATGGCTACACCTTC. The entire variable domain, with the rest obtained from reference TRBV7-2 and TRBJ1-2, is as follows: GAGVSQSPSNKVTEKGKDVELRCDPISGHTALYWYRQSLGQGLEFLIYFQGNSAPDKSGLPSDRFSAERTGGSVSTLTIQRTQQEDSAVYLCASSLDGQTNYGYTFGSGTRLTVV.

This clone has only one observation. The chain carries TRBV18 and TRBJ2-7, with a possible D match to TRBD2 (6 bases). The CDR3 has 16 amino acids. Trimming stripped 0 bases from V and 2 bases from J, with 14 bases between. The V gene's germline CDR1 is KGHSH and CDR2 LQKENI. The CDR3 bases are TGTGCCAGCTCACCACCGATGAGAGGGAGGACCTACGAGCAGTACTTC. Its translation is CASSPPMRGRTYEQYF.